Listed below are T cell receptor beta chains from one sample, sequenced in a study of blood T cell repertoires in COVID-19. Sequencing was performed with immunoSEQ multiplex PCR; in TCRdb, only in-frame clones are kept and a portion is missing. The repertoire holds roughly 190,000 clones, with around 82% as singletons. The sequencing input was peripheral blood. These receptors were collected from a man over 45 with active or convalescent COVID-19. The CDR3 runs from the conserved cysteine through the conserved F or W. D genes are given only for firm matches. Only part of the rows carry a size: once, few, many, or a class if the clone is expanded.

>.|.|TRBJ2-5|TRBV24-1
CATSDPGTIETQYF
TGTGCCACCAGTGATCCCGGGACAATCGAGACCCAGTACTTC
>.|.|TRBJ1-2|TRBV5-4
CASSSPQGSYGYTF
TGTGCCAGCAGCTCTCCCCAGGGGTCGTATGGCTACACCTTC
>TRBD1|.|TRBJ2-2|TRBV27
CASRGDRVVAGELFF
TGTGCCAGCAGGGGCGACAGGGTAGTGGCCGGGGAGCTGTTTTTT
>TRBD1|.|TRBJ1-1|TRBV15
CATSRDRTNTEAFF
TGTGCCACCAGCAGGGACAGGACGAACACTGAAGCTTTCTTT
>TRBD1|.|TRBJ1-2|TRBV19
CASSIVGQGLANYGYTF
TGTGCCAGTAGTATAGTCGGACAGGGGCTAGCTAACTATGGCTACACCTTC
>.|.|TRBJ1-4|TRBV6-5
CASSYTRATNEKLFF
TGTGCCAGCAGTTACACCAGGGCAACTAATGAAAAACTGTTTTTT
>.|.|TRBJ2-1|TRBV5-8
CASSLVSPPNEQFF
TGTGCCAGCAGCTTGGTGTCTCCCCCGAATGAGCAGTTCTTC
>TRBD2|.|TRBJ2-3|TRBV5-1
CASMAGTSVGDTQYF
TGCGCCAGCATGGCCGGGACTAGCGTTGGAGATACGCAGTATTTT
>TRBD1|.|TRBJ2-5|TRBV9
CASSVGQGRGQETQYF
TGTGCCAGCAGCGTCGGACAGGGAAGGGGGCAAGAGACCCAGTACTTC
>.|.|TRBJ1-1|TRBV3-1/TRBV3-2
CASSQHEGGVGNTEAFF
TGTGCCAGCAGCCAGCACGAAGGAGGGGTAGGGAACACTGAAGCTTTCTTT
>TRBD1|.|TRBJ1-2|TRBV27
CASSAIGTGGYGYTF
TGTGCCAGCAGTGCAATAGGGACAGGTGGCTATGGCTACACCTTC
>TRBD2|.|TRBJ2-2|TRBV19
CASRPRAGGNTGELFF
TGTGCCAGTAGACCACGAGCGGGAGGGAACACCGGGGAGCTGTTTTTT
>.|.|TRBJ1-1|TRBV5-1
CASSSSMNTEAFF
TGCGCCAGCAGCTCTAGCATGAACACTGAAGCTTTCTTT
>.|once|TRBJ2-1|TRBV11-3
CASSPPGYNEQFF
TGTGCCAGCAGCCCCCCAGGTTACAATGAGCAGTTCTTC
>.|many|TRBJ1-1|TRBV5-4
CASSLGGQLNTEAFF
TGTGCCAGCAGCTTGGGAGGCCAGCTGAACACTGAAGCTTTCTTT
>.|.|TRBJ2-7|TRBV7-6
CASSLATGREQYF
TGTGCCAGCAGCTTAGCGACAGGACGCGAGCAGTACTTC
>.|.|TRBJ2-5|TRBV27
CASSLGNRETQYF
TGTGCCAGCAGTTTGGGGAACAGGGAGACCCAGTACTTC
>.|.|TRBJ2-7|TRBV9
CASSVAGQGGIYEQYF
TGTGCCAGCAGCGTAGCTGGGCAGGGTGGTATCTACGAGCAGTACTTC
>.|.|TRBJ2-1|TRBV27
CASSLSGAYNEQFF
TGTGCCAGCAGTTTAAGCGGTGCCTACAATGAGCAGTTCTTC